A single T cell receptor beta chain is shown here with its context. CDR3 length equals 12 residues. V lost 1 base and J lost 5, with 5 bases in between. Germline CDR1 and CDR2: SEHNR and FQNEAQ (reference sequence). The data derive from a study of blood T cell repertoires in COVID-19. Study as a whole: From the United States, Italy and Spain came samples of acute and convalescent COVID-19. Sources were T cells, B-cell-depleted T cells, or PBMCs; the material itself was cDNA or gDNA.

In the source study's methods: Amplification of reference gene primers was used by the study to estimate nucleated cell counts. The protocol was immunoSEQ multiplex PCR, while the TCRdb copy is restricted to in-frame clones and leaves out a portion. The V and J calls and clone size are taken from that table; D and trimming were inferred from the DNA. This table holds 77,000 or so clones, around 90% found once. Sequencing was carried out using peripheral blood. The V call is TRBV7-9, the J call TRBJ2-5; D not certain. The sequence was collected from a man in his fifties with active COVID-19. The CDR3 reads CASSLVEETQYF. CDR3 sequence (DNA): TGTGCCAGCAGCTTAGTGGAGGAGACCCAGTACTTC. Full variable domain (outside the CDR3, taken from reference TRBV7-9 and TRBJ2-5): DTGVSQNPRHKITKRGQNVTFRCDPISEHNRLYWYRQTLGQGPEFLTYFQNEAQLEKSRLLSDRFSAERPKGSFSTLEIQRTEQGDSAMYLCASSLVEETQYFGPGTRLLVL.